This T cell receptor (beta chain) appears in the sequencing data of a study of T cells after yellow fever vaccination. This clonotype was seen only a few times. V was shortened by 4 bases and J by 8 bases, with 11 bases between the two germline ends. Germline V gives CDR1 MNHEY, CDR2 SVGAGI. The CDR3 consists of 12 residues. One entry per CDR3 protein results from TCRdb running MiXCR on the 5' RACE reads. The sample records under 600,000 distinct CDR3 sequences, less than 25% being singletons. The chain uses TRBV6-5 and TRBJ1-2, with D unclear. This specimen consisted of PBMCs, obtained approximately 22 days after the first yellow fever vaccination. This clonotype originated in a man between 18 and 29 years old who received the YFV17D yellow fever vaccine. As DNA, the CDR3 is TGTGCCAGCAGTTCCCAGCCGGGGGGCTACACCTTC. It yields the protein CASSSQPGGYTF.